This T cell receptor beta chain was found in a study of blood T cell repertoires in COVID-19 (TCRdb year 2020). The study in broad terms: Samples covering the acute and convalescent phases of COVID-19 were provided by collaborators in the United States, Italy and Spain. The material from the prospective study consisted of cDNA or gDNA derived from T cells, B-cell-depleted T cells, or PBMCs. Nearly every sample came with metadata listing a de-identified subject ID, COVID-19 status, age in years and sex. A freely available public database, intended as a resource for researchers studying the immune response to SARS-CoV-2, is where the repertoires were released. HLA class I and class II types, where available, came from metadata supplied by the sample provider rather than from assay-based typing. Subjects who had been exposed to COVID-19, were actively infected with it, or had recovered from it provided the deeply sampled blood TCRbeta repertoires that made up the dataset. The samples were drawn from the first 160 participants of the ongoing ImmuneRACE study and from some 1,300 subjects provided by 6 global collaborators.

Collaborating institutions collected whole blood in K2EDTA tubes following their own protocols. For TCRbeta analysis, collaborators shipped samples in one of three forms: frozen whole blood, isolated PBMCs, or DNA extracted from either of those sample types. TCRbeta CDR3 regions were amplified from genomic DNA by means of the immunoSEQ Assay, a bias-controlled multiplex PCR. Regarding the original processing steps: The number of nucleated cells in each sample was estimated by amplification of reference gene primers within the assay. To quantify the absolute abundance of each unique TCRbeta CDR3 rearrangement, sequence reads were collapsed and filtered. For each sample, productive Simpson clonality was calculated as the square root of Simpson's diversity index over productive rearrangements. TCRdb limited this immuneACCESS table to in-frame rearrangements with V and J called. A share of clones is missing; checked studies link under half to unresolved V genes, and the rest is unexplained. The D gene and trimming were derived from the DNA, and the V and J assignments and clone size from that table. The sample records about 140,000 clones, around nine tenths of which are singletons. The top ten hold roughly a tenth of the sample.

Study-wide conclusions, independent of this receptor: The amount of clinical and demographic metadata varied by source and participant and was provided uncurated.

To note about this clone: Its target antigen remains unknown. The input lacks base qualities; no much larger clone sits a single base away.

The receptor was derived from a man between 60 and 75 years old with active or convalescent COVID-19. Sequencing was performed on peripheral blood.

The CDR3 region: CASSSRDRGLAYYGYTF. The sequenced DNA: TGTGCCAGCAGTTCCCGGGACAGGGGGTTGGCCTACTATGGCTACACCTTC. The chain is assembled from TRBV27 and TRBJ1-2; 11 bases in the junction line up with TRBD1. The germline V gene encodes CDR1 MNHEY and CDR2 SMNVEV (reference sequence). Relative to germline, V is missing 4 bases and J is missing 3 bases, with 10 bases of the junction outside any gene match. The CDR3 starts with the cysteine, ends with the phenylalanine, and has 17 residues. The sequence is cut down to CDR3 DNA, 51 bases in frame from base 1.